The next 32 T cell receptor beta chains were all read from a single sample in a study of CD8 T cells in Susac syndrome. RNA amounts of roughly 0.5 to 1 ug underwent reverse transcription with random hexamers. From the immunoSEQ multiplex PCR reads, TCRdb called clonotypes with MiXCR, one entry per CDR3 protein. The sample records 95,000 to 150,000 distinct CDR3 sequences, 96% being singletons. Sequencing was done on a sample of CD4+ T cells from PBMCs. The receptor set was obtained from a human donor with Susac syndrome.

The chain has TRBV12-3 or TRBV12-4 and TRBJ1-2, with D unresolved. Trimming left V 4 bases short and J 2 bases short, with 8 bases between. This CDR3 is 13 amino acids long. This CDR3 is CASSSLSNYGYTF. CDR3 sequence (DNA): TGTGCCAGCAGTTCTCTCTCCAACTATGGCTACACCTTC.

The chain joins TRBV6-1 to TRBJ2-1, with 15 bases matching TRBD2. V lost 6 bases and J lost 8; bases outside the gene matches: 8. This CDR3 contains 16 residues. The germline V gene has CDR1 MNHNS and CDR2 SASEGT. The CDR3 sequence: CASRVGLAGGPHEQFF. In nucleotides, the CDR3 is TGTGCCAGCAGGGTCGGACTAGCGGGAGGGCCCCATGAGCAGTTCTTC.

CDR3 sequence (DNA): TGTGCCAGCTCAACGGCCCCCTCCGCGGGAGGGTTCCAAGAGACCCAGTACTTC. The encoded protein is CASSTAPSAGGFQETQYF. This chain links TRBV18 with TRBJ2-5; 9 positions agree with TRBD2. The V and J ends lost 5 bases and 1 base, in that order; junction bases with no gene match: 14. The CDR3 runs 18 residues. Per the germline V gene, CDR1 is KGHSH and CDR2 is LQKENI.

The V gene is TRBV7-8, the J gene TRBJ1-2; tentative D call: TRBD1 (5 bases). The CDR3 is made up of 14 amino acids. Germline lookup yields CDR1 SGHVS and CDR2 FQNEAQ. V lost 5 bases and J 2 bases, leaving 12 bases between the germline ends. Here the CDR3 DNA reads TGTGCCAGCAGCCCCCCCCGGGGGAACTATGGCTACACCTTC. Amino acids: CASSPPRGNYGYTF.

The chain joins TRBV20-1 to TRBJ2-5; D not certain. The CDR3 spans 10 residues. The V end was cut by 7 bases, the J end by 0 bases, with 3 bases between. The V gene's germline CDR1 is DFQATT and CDR2 SNEGSKA (reference sequence). This CDR3 reads CSGYQETQYF. For the CDR3, the DNA is TGCAGTGGGTACCAAGAGACCCAGTACTTC.

The rearrangement joins TRBV7-2 to TRBJ2-1; 8 positions agree with TRBD2. CDR1 and CDR2 from the germline V gene are SGHTA and FQGNSA. The CDR3 is 15 amino acids. V lost 2 bases to trimming and J lost 8 bases; unmatched junction nucleotides: 8. This CDR3 reads CASSLRSGKGDEQFF. The CDR3 DNA follows: TGTGCCAGCAGCTTACGTAGCGGGAAGGGGGATGAGCAGTTCTTC.

The chain employs TRBV27 and TRBJ2-2; 9 nucleotides match TRBD1. V was clipped by 6 bases and J by 4 bases; unmatched bases: 6. Germline CDR1 and CDR2: MNHEY and SMNVEV (reference sequence). This CDR3 region has 15 residues. CDR3 region: CASSLRTGVTGELFF. As DNA, the CDR3 is TGTGCCAGCAGCCTAAGGACAGGGGTCACCGGGGAGCTGTTTTTT.

The genes are TRBV29-1 and TRBJ1-5; D is unclear. The CDR3 sequence is 13 residues long. The V gene's germline CDR1 is SQVTM and CDR2 ANQGSEA. The germline V and J ends were trimmed by 4 bases and 4 bases, with 11 bases remaining between them. The CDR3 DNA is TGCAGCGTTGGAGGATTGGGGAATCAGCCCCAGCATTTT. Protein sequence: CSVGGLGNQPQHF.

The chain carries TRBV30 and TRBJ2-7, with TRBD1 identical over 11 bases. V lost 3 bases and J lost 6; bases outside the gene matches: 7. The CDR3 contains 14 residues. Germline CDR1 and CDR2: GTSNPN and SVGIG (reference sequence). CDR3: CAWSRDRGYREQYF. The CDR3 DNA follows: TGTGCCTGGAGCCGGGACAGGGGGTATCGCGAGCAGTACTTC.

The J gene is TRBJ2-1, the V gene TRBV6-6, with 9 bases aligning to TRBD2. CDR3 size: 14 residues. V was pared by 3 bases and J by 8 bases, with 5 bases of the junction left unmatched. The germline V gene encodes CDR1 MNHNY and CDR2 SVGAGI (reference sequence). The CDR3 protein is CASSYQREEYEQFF. For the CDR3, the DNA is TGTGCCAGCAGTTATCAGCGGGAGGAGTATGAGCAGTTCTTC.

This sequence joins TRBV9 and TRBJ2-3, with 7 bases that match TRBD2. CDR3 size: 15 residues. The J segment lost 4 bases and the V segment lost 0 bases, leaving 5 bases of the junction unmatched. Per germline, CDR1 SGDLS and CDR2 YYNGEE. The chain's CDR3 is CASSVEAGEPDTQYF. CDR3 DNA: TGTGCCAGCAGCGTAGAGGCGGGAGAACCAGATACGCAGTATTTT. The complete variable domain, with remaining parts taken from reference TRBV9 and TRBJ2-3, reads DSGVTQTPKHLITATGQRVTLRCSPRSGDLSVYWYQQSLDQGLQFLIQYYNGEERAKGNILERFSAQQFPDLHSELNLSSLELGDSALYFCASSVEAGEPDTQYFGPGTRLTVL.

The chain couples TRBV7-2 to TRBJ2-7; D not certain. The V gene's germline CDR1 is SGHTA and CDR2 FQGNSA. V was trimmed by 1 base and J by 3 bases, leaving 7 bases between them. The length of the CDR3 is 13 residues. CDR3 loop: CASSLVRLYEQYF. The DNA for the CDR3 is TGTGCCAGCAGCTTAGTGCGGCTCTACGAGCAGTACTTC.

The genes are TRBV20-1 and TRBJ1-5, with D tentatively TRBD1 (6 bases). The CDR3 runs to 13 residues. The germline V gene has CDR1 DFQATT and CDR2 SNEGSKA (reference sequence). The germline V and J ends were trimmed by 2 bases and 4 bases, with 9 bases remaining between them. CDR3 sequence reads: CSARKQGNQPQHF. Written as DNA, the CDR3 is TGCAGTGCTAGAAAACAGGGTAATCAGCCCCAGCATTTT.

This clonotype was observed once. V usage is TRBV24-1 and J usage is TRBJ2-1; the D gene is possibly TRBD1 (5 bases). V was cut by 4 bases and J by 7 bases, with 16 bases left in between. Germline loops: CDR1 KGHDR, CDR2 SFDVKD. The CDR3 sequence is 15 residues long. The CDR3 region is CATSDVSGHGNEQFF. In DNA, the CDR3 is TGTGCCACCAGTGACGTGTCCGGACACGGGAATGAGCAGTTCTTC.

The V call is TRBV20-1, the J call TRBJ1-1; D is unresolved. The CDR3 spans 10 residues. Germline V CDR1 and CDR2: DFQATT, SNEGSKA (reference sequence). Trimming cost V 5 bases and J 5 bases, with 6 bases left between them. CDR3 region: CSAGETEAFF. CDR3 coding DNA: TGCAGTGCTGGGGAAACTGAAGCTTTCTTT.

The CDR3 DNA is TGTGCCAGCAGCTTAGGGGGAGGCGGGACAGGGGGAAACATTCAGTACTTC. This gives the protein CASSLGGGGTGGNIQYF. The rearrangement joins TRBV7-9 to TRBJ2-4; 11 bases are a match to TRBD1. Germline lookup yields CDR1 SEHNR and CDR2 FQNEAQ (reference sequence). The ends lost 1 base at V and 6 bases at J; junction bases unmatched: 8. The CDR3 contains 17 residues.

The chain has TRBV18 and TRBJ2-7; the D is unclear. Germline CDR1 is KGHSH and CDR2 is LQKENI. The CDR3 has 13 residues. Trimming took off 8 bases at V and 7 bases at J, with 18 bases between the two ends. CDR3 loop: CASKRATEIEQYF. Written as DNA, the CDR3 is TGTGCCAGCAAAAGGGCGACGGAAATAGAGCAGTACTTC.

This chain links TRBV6-5 with TRBJ2-6; no firm D call. Trimming pared 6 bases from V and 7 bases from J, leaving 10 bases between. Germline assignment: CDR1 MNHEY and CDR2 SVGAGI. The CDR3 is made up of 13 amino acids. The CDR3: CASRTLGANVLTF. CDR3 coding DNA: TGTGCCAGCAGGACTCTCGGAGCCAACGTCCTGACTTTC.

The CDR3 nucleotides read TGTGCCAGTAGTATTCAGGGTCGGGATGGCTACACCTTC. It is translated as CASSIQGRDGYTF. This chain links TRBV19 with TRBJ1-2; a weak D match, TRBD1 (5 bases). Trimming removed 3 bases from V and 6 bases from J, with 11 bases in between. CDR3 size: 13 residues. Germline V gene sequence: CDR1 LNHDA, CDR2 SQIVND (reference sequence).

The chain employs TRBV6-6 and TRBJ2-1; 14 bases are shared with TRBD2. Germline CDR1 reads MNHNY; CDR2 reads SVGAGI (reference sequence). Trimming took 6 bases from V and 8 from J; bases not matched to a gene: 6. CDR3 length: 15 residues. This CDR3 is CASSPGLAGADEQFF. CDR3 in DNA: TGTGCCAGCAGCCCGGGACTAGCGGGAGCGGATGAGCAGTTCTTC.

V is TRBV19 and J is TRBJ2-6, with a tentative D call TRBD1 (6 bases). V was pared by 1 base and J by 0 bases, with 10 bases between. CDR1 is LNHDA, CDR2 SQIVND, per germline (reference sequence). The CDR3 has 17 residues. The CDR3 sequence: CASSIGQGSSGANVLTF. CDR3 DNA: TGTGCCAGTAGTATAGGCCAGGGGAGCTCTGGGGCCAACGTCCTGACTTTC.

The rearrangement joins TRBV6-1 to TRBJ2-1, with 9 bases lining up with TRBD1. CDR3 length: 18 amino acids. Trimming took 1 base from V and 4 from J; bases not matched to a gene: 11. Germline values: CDR1 MNHNS, CDR2 SASEGT. The CDR3 DNA follows: TGTGCCAGCAGTGAAGAAGGGGCCGGGACAGGGAGATACAATGAGCAGTTCTTC. It translates to CASSEEGAGTGRYNEQFF.

The rearrangement uses TRBV25-1 and TRBJ2-5; D may be TRBD1 or TRBD2 (7 bases each). Germline lookup yields CDR1 MGHDK and CDR2 SYGVNS. V lost 5 bases, J lost 5 bases, and 12 bases lay in between. The CDR3 spans 13 residues. The CDR3 here is CASSQGGLETQYF. Here the CDR3 DNA reads TGTGCCAGCAGTCAGGGGGGGTTGGAGACCCAGTACTTC.

This chain uses TRBV20-1 with TRBJ1-1, with D possibly being TRBD1 (5 bases). Per germline, CDR1 DFQATT and CDR2 SNEGSKA (reference sequence). V shed 6 bases and J shed 5 bases, with 22 bases lying between them. This CDR3 spans 15 amino acids. CDR3 protein: CSAPDGARGMTEAFF. The CDR3 nucleotides read TGCAGTGCCCCTGATGGGGCACGGGGGATGACTGAAGCTTTCTTT.

The rearrangement links TRBV5-1 to TRBJ1-2; D may be TRBD1 (6 bases). Trimming left V 4 bases short and J 6 bases short, with 22 bases between. CDR1 SGHRS and CDR2 YFSETQ come from the germline V gene. This CDR3 has 16 residues. CDR3 sequence reads: CASSALAGTYGDGYTF. CDR3 nucleotide sequence: TGCGCCAGCAGCGCGCTAGCCGGGACATACGGGGATGGCTACACCTTC.

As to this clonotype: An end of the junction differs from the germline gene, which may be a read error. The rearrangement links TRBV4-1 to TRBJ2-2; possibly TRBD1 for D (6 bases). The germline CDR1 and CDR2 sequences are MGHRA and YSYEKL. This CDR3 has 15 amino acids. The CDR3 DNA sequence: TGCGCCAGCAGCGAAGAGTTACAGGGCACCGGGGAGCTGTTTTTT. Amino acids: CASSEELQGTGELFF.

The chain recombines TRBV18 with TRBJ2-4, with D possibly TRBD1 on 6 matching bases. Germline CDR1 KGHSH, CDR2 LQKENI. V was cut by 3 bases and J by 0 bases, with 12 bases left in between. The CDR3 length is 16 residues. Written as DNA, the CDR3 is TGTGCCAGCTCACCGGGCAGGGGCTTAGCCAAAAACATTCAGTACTTC. Its protein is CASSPGRGLAKNIQYF.

This rearrangement joins TRBV5-1 to TRBJ2-3; 7 positions agree with TRBD2. CDR1 and CDR2 from the germline V gene are SGHRS and YFSETQ. The CDR3 has 15 amino acids. The ends lost 4 bases at V and 0 bases at J; junction bases unmatched: 5. CDR3 bases: TGCGCCAGCAGCGAGACTAGCAGAAGCACAGATACGCAGTATTTT. Its protein is CASSETSRSTDTQYF.

DNA for the CDR3: TGCAGTGCCTCATCGGGGGGGGCGCGAGAAAAACTGTTTTTT. This sequence encodes CSASSGGAREKLFF. The J gene is TRBJ1-4, the V gene TRBV20-1; perhaps TRBD1 as D (6 bases). With 6 bases removed from V and 8 bases from J, the gap between germline ends came to 19 bases. CDR1 and CDR2 (germline): DFQATT, SNEGSKA (reference sequence). This CDR3 comprises 14 residues.

CDR3 amino acids: CASSVGPQGSGEQFF. Here the CDR3 DNA reads TGTGCCAGCAGCGTAGGGCCTCAGGGGAGCGGGGAGCAGTTCTTC. The chain combines TRBV9 with TRBJ2-1; D may match TRBD1 or TRBD2 (6 bases each). V was trimmed by 0 bases and J by 10 bases, leaving 17 bases between them. CDR1 is SGDLS, CDR2 YYNGEE, per germline. This CDR3 is built from 15 residues.

This chain connects TRBV11-2 to TRBJ2-1; D remains unclear. The CDR3 consists of 12 residues. The germline V gene encodes CDR1 SGHAT and CDR2 FQNNGV. The ends were cut back, 0 bases at V and 10 bases at J, with 7 bases in the middle. The CDR3 here is CASSLDQREQFF. In DNA, the CDR3 is TGTGCCAGCAGCTTAGATCAGAGAGAGCAGTTCTTC.

The chain employs TRBV29-1 and TRBJ1-1; D unresolved. Trimming pared 1 base from V and 2 bases from J, leaving 2 bases between. The CDR3 contains 11 residues. Germline values: CDR1 SQVTM, CDR2 ANQGSEA. CDR3 amino acids: CSVEGNTEAFF. The CDR3, as DNA: TGCAGCGTTGAAGGCAACACTGAAGCTTTCTTT.